Listed here are 27 T cell receptor beta chains from one sample, sequenced in a study. TCRdb itself ran the RT-PCR reads through MiXCR, one entry per CDR3 protein. The repertoire holds around 700,000 distinct CDR3 sequences, around 14% seen once, with 3% to 4.5% in the top ten. Material: memory CD4+ T cells from blood. These receptors were collected from a female donor in good health, serving as a healthy control.

This clonotype was observed once. V and J are TRBV5-4 and TRBJ1-2, with 8 bases aligning to TRBD1. In germline, CDR1 is SGHNT, CDR2 YYREEE (reference sequence). The CDR3 length is 13 residues. Losses at the gene ends were 6 bases for V and 7 bases for J; bases not matched to a gene: 8. In DNA form, the CDR3 reads TGTGCCAGCACCTCCTATGGGACAGGTGGCTACACCTTC. Its protein product is CASTSYGTGGYTF.

This clonotype was counted a few times. The chain carries TRBV5-1 and TRBJ2-7; a weak D match, TRBD2 (5 bases). Trimming pared 2 bases from V and 0 bases from J, leaving 9 bases between. Germline V gives CDR1 SGHRS, CDR2 YFSETQ. The CDR3 has 14 residues. CDR3 region: CASSFGVASYEQYF. DNA for the CDR3: TGCGCCAGCAGCTTCGGGGTAGCCTCCTACGAGCAGTACTTC.

This clonotype was detected only a few times. The V gene is TRBV5-6, the J gene TRBJ2-1, with TRBD2 as a possible D gene (5 bases). The CDR3 is made up of 14 amino acids. Trimming removed 2 bases at V and 5 bases at J, with 11 bases between. CDR1 and CDR2 (germline): SGHDT, YYEEEE. The DNA of the CDR3 is TGTGCCAGCAGCTTACGGGGTTGGAACAATGAGCAGTTCTTC. The encoded protein is CASSLRGWNNEQFF.

This clonotype came up a few times. J is TRBJ2-7 and V is TRBV20-1; no definite D call. The CDR3 has 12 amino acids. Germline CDR1 DFQATT, CDR2 SNEGSKA (reference sequence). V lost 3 bases, J lost 1 base, and 7 bases lay in between. DNA for the CDR3: TGCAGTGCTAGGTTGGAGTCCTACGAGCAGTACTTC. This sequence encodes CSARLESYEQYF.

This clonotype was counted a few times. The chain recombines TRBV18 with TRBJ2-7, with 7 bases identical to TRBD1. Trimming cost V 2 bases and J 7 bases; bases outside gene matches: 11. In germline, CDR1 is KGHSH, CDR2 LQKENI. This CDR3 is built from 15 residues. CDR3 DNA: TGTGCCAGCTCACCAAGGGGGCGCGAACATGGGGAGCAGTACTTC. Its protein product is CASSPRGREHGEQYF.

The V and J genes are TRBV12-3 or TRBV12-4 and TRBJ1-5; TRBD1 matches 8 bases. CDR3 length equals 14 residues. The trim removed 7 bases at V and 1 base at J, leaving 3 bases unmatched. Written as DNA, the CDR3 is TGTGCCAGCACTAGGACAGGGAGCAATCAGCCCCAGCATTTT. This sequence encodes CASTRTGSNQPQHF.

This sequence joins TRBV20-1 and TRBJ2-1; 8 bases align to TRBD2. After removal of 2 bases from V and 6 bases from J, the junction contained 3 bases not matched to a gene. The germline gives CDR1 DFQATT, CDR2 SNEGSKA (reference sequence). The CDR3 length is 13 residues. In DNA form, the CDR3 reads TGCAGTGCTAGAAGGGCGGGGGGCAATGAGCAGTTCTTC. Amino acid sequence: CSARRAGGNEQFF.

This clonotype was seen only a few times. The chain joins TRBV30 to TRBJ2-3, with 10 bases lining up with TRBD2. The CDR3 length is 15 residues. The trim removed 2 bases at V and 0 bases at J, leaving 2 bases unmatched. CDR1 GTSNPN and CDR2 SVGIG come from the germline V gene (reference sequence). CDR3 coding DNA: TGTGCCTGGAGTCCGACTAGCGGGAGCACAGATACGCAGTATTTT. Residues: CAWSPTSGSTDTQYF. Supplemented by reference TRBV30 and TRBJ2-3, the full variable domain reads SQTIHQWPATLVQPVGSPLSLECTVEGTSNPNLYWYRQAAGRGLQLLFYSVGIGQISSEVPQNLSASRPQDRQFILSSKKLLLSDSGFYLCAWSPTSGSTDTQYFGPGTRLTVL.

This clonotype was counted only a few times. The chain links TRBV6-5 to TRBJ2-3, with D perhaps TRBD2 (7 bases). Trimming pared 6 bases from V and 1 base from J, leaving 17 bases between. CDR1 is MNHEY and CDR2 is SVGAGI in the germline V gene. The CDR3 loop spans 16 amino acids. As DNA, the CDR3 is TGTGCCAGCAGACATCCCCAGGGGAGGGGCACAGATACGCAGTATTTT. Amino acids: CASRHPQGRGTDTQYF.

In its sample, this clonotype was seen a few times. V gene TRBV6-5 combines with J gene TRBJ1-5; D call uncertain. The CDR3 covers 17 residues. V was trimmed by 5 bases and J by 1 base, leaving 18 bases between them. Germline V lookup: CDR1 MNHEY, CDR2 SVGAGI. This CDR3 is CASSHPYQAWSNQPQHF. CDR3 nucleotides: TGTGCCAGCAGTCACCCCTATCAGGCGTGGAGCAATCAGCCCCAGCATTTT.

This clonotype was seen only a few times. The chain joins TRBV2 to TRBJ2-4, with D unresolved. Trimming cost V 4 bases and J 3 bases, with 7 bases left between them. This CDR3 is built from 13 residues. Germline CDR1 reads SNHLY; CDR2 reads FYNNEI. Written as DNA, the CDR3 is TGTGCCAGCAGTGTTGAAGGCAAAAACATTCAGTACTTC. Translated: CASSVEGKNIQYF. The variable domain in full, with the rest retrieved from reference TRBV2 and TRBJ2-4, is EPEVTQTPSHQVTQMGQEVILRCVPISNHLYFYWYRQILGQKVEFLVSFYNNEISEKSEIFDDQFSVERPDGSNFTLKIRSTKLEDSAMYFCASSVEGKNIQYFGAGTRLSVL.

The chain has TRBV6-2 or TRBV6-3 and TRBJ2-2; 10 positions match TRBD1. J gave up 3 bases and V 2 bases, and 3 bases lay outside the gene matches. The germline gives CDR1 MNHEY, CDR2 SVGEGT. This CDR3 is built from 16 residues. The CDR3 region has the DNA TGTGCCAGCAGTTACGGGACAGGGGTGGACACCGGGGAGCTGTTTTTT. Translated: CASSYGTGVDTGELFF.

This clonotype was picked up many times. This rearrangement joins TRBV12-3 or TRBV12-4 to TRBJ1-1; 7 bases map to TRBD1. The CDR3 is 16 residues long. The V segment lost 6 bases and the J segment 4 bases; nucleotides outside the gene matches: 14. CDR3 region: CASRDQGAGGGTEAFF. DNA for the CDR3: TGTGCCAGCAGGGATCAAGGGGCAGGGGGGGGCACTGAAGCTTTCTTT.

The V gene is TRBV5-1, the J gene TRBJ2-7, with 7 bases identical to TRBD1. The V gene's germline CDR1 is SGHRS and CDR2 YFSETQ. CDR3 length equals 15 residues. J gave up 2 bases and V 4 bases, and 9 bases lay outside the gene matches. The CDR3 DNA sequence: TGCGCCAGCAGCCCCTGGACAGGAGACACCTACGAGCAGTACTTC. The encoded protein is CASSPWTGDTYEQYF.

To note about this clonotype: A clone one base away is much larger, so this may be a read error. The rearrangement uses TRBV12-3 or TRBV12-4 and TRBJ2-7, with D possibly TRBD2 on 5 matching bases. The CDR3 length is 15 residues. V lost 4 bases to trimming and J lost 6 bases, with 19 bases between them. CDR3 sequence (DNA): TGTGCCAGCAGTTCCCAGAGACACCACGGAGGCGAGCAGTACTTC. It encodes CASSSQRHHGGEQYF.

This clonotype turned up a few times. The chain combines TRBV27 with TRBJ2-7; the match to TRBD1 covers 7 bases. This CDR3 spans 13 amino acids. Germline V gene data show CDR1 as MNHEY and CDR2 as SMNVEV (reference sequence). J lost 9 bases, V lost 5 bases, and 10 bases had no gene match. DNA for the CDR3: TGTGCCAGCAGTCAGGGACAGATTTTTGGGCAGTACTTC. Translating gives CASSQGQIFGQYF.

This clonotype appeared a few times. The V and J genes are TRBV18 and TRBJ1-2; TRBD1 matches 7 bases. V shed 3 bases, J shed 7 bases, and the junction held 8 bases outside the gene matches. The CDR3 length is 14 residues. Germline V gene sequence: CDR1 KGHSH, CDR2 LQKENI. DNA of the CDR3: TGTGCCAGCTCACCGATAGGATACAGGGGTGGCTACACCTTC. The encoded protein is CASSPIGYRGGYTF. Together with reference TRBV18 and TRBJ1-2, the CDR3 gives the full variable domain: NAGVMQNPRHLVRRRGQEARLRCSPMKGHSHVYWYRQLPEEGLKFMVYLQKENIIDESGMPKERFSAEFPKEGPSILRIQQVVRGDSAAYFCASSPIGYRGGYTFGSGTRLTVV.

This clonotype has at least ten counts. The CDR3 DNA sequence: TGTGCCAGCACACTCAGCAGGGCCACTGAAGCTTTCTTT. It is translated as CASTLSRATEAFF. This chain links TRBV6-1 with TRBJ1-1, with D maybe TRBD1 (5 bases). With 7 bases removed from V and 4 bases from J, the gap between germline ends came to 13 bases. There are 13 residues in the CDR3. Germline V CDR1 and CDR2: MNHNS, SASEGT.

This chain uses TRBV12-3 or TRBV12-4 with TRBJ1-2, with a tentative D call TRBD1 (6 bases). The length of the CDR3 is 16 residues. V lost 6 bases, J lost 3 bases, and 20 bases lay in between. CDR3 DNA sequence: TGTGCCAGCAGCACAAAGACAGGCCAGGGTTACTATGGCTACACCTTC. Amino acid sequence: CASSTKTGQGYYGYTF.

This clonotype was observed at least ten times. The chain joins TRBV5-1 to TRBJ1-2; 7 positions match TRBD1. Looked up from germline, CDR1 is SGHRS and CDR2 is YFSETQ. The CDR3 extends over 14 amino acids. Trimming cost V 0 bases and J 4 bases; bases outside gene matches: 3. The CDR3 sequence is CASSLGTGPYGYTF. CDR3 nucleotide sequence: TGCGCCAGCAGCTTGGGGACAGGACCCTATGGCTACACCTTC.

Only a few counts were recorded for this clonotype. The V and J genes are TRBV5-1 and TRBJ2-2; D gene uncertain. Germline V gives CDR1 SGHRS, CDR2 YFSETQ. CDR3 length: 16 amino acids. Trimming pared 3 bases from V and 1 base from J, leaving 13 bases between. This CDR3 is CASSSFFSGNTGELFF. The CDR3 DNA reads TGCGCCAGCAGCTCATTTTTTAGTGGGAACACCGGGGAGCTGTTTTTT.

CDR3 in DNA: TGTGCCAGCCGCCTTTGGGGGGGACAAAGGACCGGGGAGCTGTTTTTT. As protein: CASRLWGGQRTGELFF. This sequence joins TRBV12-3 or TRBV12-4 and TRBJ2-2; tentatively, D is TRBD2 (7 bases). This CDR3 comprises 16 residues. V shed 8 bases and J shed 5 bases, with 21 bases lying between them.

The V and J genes are TRBV28 and TRBJ2-7, with 9 bases fitting TRBD1. Germline CDR1 is MDHEN and CDR2 is SYDVKM. The trim removed 6 bases at V and 5 bases at J, leaving 5 bases unmatched. The CDR3 is made up of 13 amino acids. Written as DNA, the CDR3 is TGTGCCAGCAGGTCTGGGACAGGGCACGAGCAGTACTTC. Translated: CASRSGTGHEQYF. Full variable domain (outside the CDR3, taken from reference TRBV28 and TRBJ2-7): DVKVTQSSRYLVKRTGEKVFLECVQDMDHENMFWYRQDPGLGLRLIYFSYDVKMKEKGDIPEGYSVSREKKERFSLILESASTNQTSMYLCASRSGTGHEQYFGPGTRLTVT.

The sample holds many counts of this clonotype. The rearrangement uses TRBV2 and TRBJ2-7; TRBD2 agrees at 11 bases. CDR3 size: 14 residues. With 6 bases clipped from V and 1 base from J, the junction kept 2 bases outside the gene matches. Germline CDR1 SNHLY, CDR2 FYNNEI. DNA of the CDR3: TGTGCCAGCAGACTAGCGGGAGTATCCTACGAGCAGTACTTC. It specifies CASRLAGVSYEQYF. The full variable domain, with the rest looked up from reference TRBV2 and TRBJ2-7, is EPEVTQTPSHQVTQMGQEVILRCVPISNHLYFYWYRQILGQKVEFLVSFYNNEISEKSEIFDDQFSVERPDGSNFTLKIRSTKLEDSAMYFCASRLAGVSYEQYFGPGTRLTVT.

This clonotype was counted between two and nine times. V and J are TRBV20-1 and TRBJ2-3; TRBD2 agrees at 12 bases. The germline V gene encodes CDR1 DFQATT and CDR2 SNEGSKA (reference sequence). Losses at the gene ends were 5 bases for V and 12 bases for J; bases not matched to a gene: 15. The CDR3 loop spans 15 amino acids. In nucleotides, the CDR3 is TGCAGTGCTCCCAAGACTAGCGGGGGCCTAAATATCCAGTATTTT. Amino acid sequence: CSAPKTSGGLNIQYF.

This clonotype was found many times. This chain uses TRBV12-3 or TRBV12-4 with TRBJ1-4; D unresolved. The CDR3 has 13 amino acids. Trimming stripped 6 bases from V and 10 bases from J, with 15 bases between. The DNA for the CDR3 is TGTGCCAGCAGCCCGCCAGCGACTGGAAAACTGTTTTTT. Its protein product is CASSPPATGKLFF.

This sequence joins TRBV7-9 and TRBJ1-1; D gene ambiguous. Per germline, CDR1 SEHNR and CDR2 FQNEAQ (reference sequence). V dropped 5 bases and J dropped 9 bases, with 19 bases sitting between them. This CDR3 is 14 amino acids long. The CDR3 here is CASSAEQTLAKAFF. The DNA of the CDR3 is TGTGCCAGCAGCGCCGAGCAAACCTTAGCTAAAGCTTTCTTT.